This TCR beta chain was profiled in a study of blood T cell repertoires in COVID-19 (dated by TCRdb to 2020 to 2022). In the study overall: The collaborator samples originated in the United States, Italy and Spain and spanned the acute and convalescent phases of COVID-19. Samples came from the ongoing ImmuneRACE study (first 160 participants) plus 1,254 subjects from 6 global collaborators. The material from the prospective study consisted of cDNA or gDNA derived from T cells, B-cell-depleted T cells, or PBMCs. The repertoires were released in a freely available public database meant as a resource for research on the immune response to SARS-CoV-2. The sample metadata nearly always contained a de-identified subject ID, COVID-19 status, age in years and sex. HLA class I and class II types, where available, came from metadata supplied by the sample provider rather than from assay-based typing. The dataset comprised deeply sampled blood TCRbeta repertoires from subjects exposed to, actively infected with, or recovered from COVID-19.

From the cysteine through the phenylalanine, the CDR3 covers 13 amino acids. Of the read, only the CDR3 DNA is kept; its 39 bases are in frame from base 1. The germline V end is reduced by 3 bases and the J end by 5 bases; junction bases left unmatched: 1. CDR1 and CDR2 were assigned from the germline V gene as MNHNS and SASEGT. TCRbeta CDR3 regions were amplified from genomic DNA using the immunoSEQ Assay, a bias-controlled multiplex PCR. Processing in the source paper ran as follows. Within the assay, amplification of reference gene primers was used to estimate how many nucleated cells each sample contained. To quantify the absolute abundance of each unique TCRbeta CDR3 rearrangement, sequence reads were collapsed and filtered. For each sample, productive Simpson clonality was calculated as the square root of Simpson's diversity index across productive rearrangements. Held by TCRdb, this immuneACCESS table contains in-frame sequences only and omits some clones. Under half of the omission traces to an unresolved V gene where checked; the cause of the rest is unknown. V, J and clone size are those of that table, while D and trimming were read from the DNA. This sample holds about 400,000 clones; over 85% were observed only once. The top ten constitute about 1.7% of the sample.

In the prospective study, participants were roughly 18 to 100 years old, resided in 24 geographic areas of the United States, and were enrolled through a virtual design. In the prospective study, cohorts were assigned on the basis of participant-reported clinical history obtained from a screening survey and a study questionnaire. Recovered participants in ImmuneRACE Cohort 3 were defined as having two consecutive negative NP/OP PCR tests, clearance from a healthcare professional, or resolution of symptoms. Mobile phlebotomists in the prospective study collected whole blood, serum and a nasopharyngeal or oropharyngeal swab from every participant. Prospective study participants could optionally give additional blood draws and questionnaires over a roughly 2-month period. Blood samples from the prospective study were shipped frozen or at room temperature prior to DNA extraction. On this clone: Its recognized antigen is unknown. No much larger clonotype is one base removed from it; base qualities were not supplied.

Overall study results and their limits: Clinical and demographic metadata were provided uncurated, with the amount varying by source and participant.

In this chain, TRBV6-1 is recombined with TRBJ2-7; 10 central nucleotides agree with TRBD1. Sequencing was done on a sample of PBMCs or T cells enriched from blood (not recorded which). The receptor was isolated from a woman in her twenties or thirties who had recovered from COVID-19. The nucleotides read TGTGCCAGCAGTGACGACAGGGGGCACGAGCAGTACTTC. Its amino acids are CASSDDRGHEQYF.